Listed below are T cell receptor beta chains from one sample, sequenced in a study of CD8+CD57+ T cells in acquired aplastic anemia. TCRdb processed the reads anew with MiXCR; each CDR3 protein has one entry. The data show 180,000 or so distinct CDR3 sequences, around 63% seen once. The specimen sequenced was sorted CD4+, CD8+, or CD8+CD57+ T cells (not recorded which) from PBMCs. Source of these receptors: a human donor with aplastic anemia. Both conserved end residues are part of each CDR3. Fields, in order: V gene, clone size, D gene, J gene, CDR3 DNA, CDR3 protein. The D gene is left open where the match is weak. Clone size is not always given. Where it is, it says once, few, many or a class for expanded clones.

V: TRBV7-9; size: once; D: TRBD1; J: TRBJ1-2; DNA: TGTGCCAGCAGCTTAGGTCGTAAGGGGACAGGAGACAACTATGGCTACACCTTC; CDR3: CASSLGRKGTGDNYGYTF
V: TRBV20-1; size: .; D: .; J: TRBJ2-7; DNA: TGCAGTGCTAGAGATACCAGCCGCTCCTACGAGCAGTACTTC; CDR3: CSARDTSRSYEQYF
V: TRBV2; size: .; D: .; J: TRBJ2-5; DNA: TGTGCCAGCAGTGAGTACCAGCGGGAGACCCAGTACTTC; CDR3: CASSEYQRETQYF
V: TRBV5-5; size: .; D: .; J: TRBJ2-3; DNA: TGTGCCAGCAGCTTGAGGGGGATGTGGACAGATACGCAGTATTTT; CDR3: CASSLRGMWTDTQYF
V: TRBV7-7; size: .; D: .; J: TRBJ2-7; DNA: TGTGCTAGCAGCCAAGGAGAGGGGTCGGGCGAGCAGTACTTC; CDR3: CASSQGEGSGEQYF
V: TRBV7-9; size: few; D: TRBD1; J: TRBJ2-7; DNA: TGTGCCAGCAGCTTAGATCCGGGACAGGGCTACGAGCAGTACTTC; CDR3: CASSLDPGQGYEQYF
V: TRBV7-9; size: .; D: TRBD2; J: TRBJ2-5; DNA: TGTGCCAGCAGCCCAGGGACTAGCGGGTATATCGAGACCCAGTACTTC; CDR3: CASSPGTSGYIETQYF
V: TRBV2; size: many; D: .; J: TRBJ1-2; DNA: TGTGCCGGTTTAGGGGCTGGATGGGGCTATGGCTACACCTTC; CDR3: CAGLGAGWGYGYTF
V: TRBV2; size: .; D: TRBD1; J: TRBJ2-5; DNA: TGTGCCAGCAGCCAGGGGACAGCCTATGAACAAGAGACCCAGTACTTC; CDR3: CASSQGTAYEQETQYF
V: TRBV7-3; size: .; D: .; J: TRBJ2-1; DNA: TGTGCCAGCAGCGAGGGAGAAGGTGGTGAGCAGTTCTTC; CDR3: CASSEGEGGEQFF
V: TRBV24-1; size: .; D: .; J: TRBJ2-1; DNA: TGTGCCACCAGTGATTTTATCAATGAGCAGTTCTTC; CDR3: CATSDFINEQFF
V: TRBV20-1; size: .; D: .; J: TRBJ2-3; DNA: TGCAGTGCTTGCCCGGGAGCGGCCCTGGGTGATACGCAGTATTTT; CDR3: CSACPGAALGDTQYF
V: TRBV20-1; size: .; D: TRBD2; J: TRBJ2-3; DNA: TGCAGTGCTAGAGGCCTAGCGGGGGGACGAGATACGCAGTATTTT; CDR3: CSARGLAGGRDTQYF
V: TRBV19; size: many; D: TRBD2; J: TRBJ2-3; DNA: TGTGCCAGTAGTATCCGGATAGCGGGGGCCACAGATACGCAGTATTTT; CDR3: CASSIRIAGATDTQYF
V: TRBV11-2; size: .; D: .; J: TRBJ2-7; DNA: TGTGCCAGCAGCTTTAGACCCACCACAGTGGAGGGTGAGCAGTACTTC; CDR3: CASSFRPTTVEGEQYF
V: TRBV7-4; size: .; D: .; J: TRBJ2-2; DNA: TGTGCCAGCAGCAAAAGCGGGTACGGTACCGGGGAGCTGTTTTTT; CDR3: CASSKSGYGTGELFF
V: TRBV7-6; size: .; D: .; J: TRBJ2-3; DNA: TGTGCCAGCAGCTCCTTAGCAGATACGCAGTATTTT; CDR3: CASSSLADTQYF
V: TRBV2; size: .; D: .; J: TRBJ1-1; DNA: TGTGCCAGCAGTGGCTATCGTGGGGGTTCGGTTATCTCTGAAGCTTTCTTT; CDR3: CASSGYRGGSVISEAFF
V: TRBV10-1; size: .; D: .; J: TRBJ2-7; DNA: TGCGCCAGCAGTGAGTCAGGACAGATACCATACGAGCAGTACTTC; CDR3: CASSESGQIPYEQYF
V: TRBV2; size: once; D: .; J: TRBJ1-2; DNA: TGTGCCAGCAGTGAAAGGGGTAAGGGAGATGGCTACACCTTC; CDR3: CASSERGKGDGYTF
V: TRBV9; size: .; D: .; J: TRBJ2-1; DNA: TGTGCCAGCAGCGTTCAGGCGCGTTACAATGAGCAGTTCTTC; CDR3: CASSVQARYNEQFF
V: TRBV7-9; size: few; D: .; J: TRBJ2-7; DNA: TGTGCCAGCAGCTTATGGTGGCGAGACGGGACGGGTAACATTCGGTACGAGCAGTACTTC; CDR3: CASSLWWRDGTGNIRYEQYF
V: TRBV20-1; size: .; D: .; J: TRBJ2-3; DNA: TGCAGTGCTTACCTCGCGGAGCGCACAGATACGCAGTATTTT; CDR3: CSAYLAERTDTQYF
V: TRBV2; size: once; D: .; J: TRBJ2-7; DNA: TGTGCCAGCGGCGAAGGATCGCGGGAGCAGTACTTC; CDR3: CASGEGSREQYF
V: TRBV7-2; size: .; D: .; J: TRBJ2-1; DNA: TGTGCCAGCAGCCAGGGGTTCAATGAGCAGTTCTTC; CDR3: CASSQGFNEQFF
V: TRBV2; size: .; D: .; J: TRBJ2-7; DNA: TGTGCCAGCAGCTTCGGGGTAAGGGACGAGCAGTACTTC; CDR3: CASSFGVRDEQYF
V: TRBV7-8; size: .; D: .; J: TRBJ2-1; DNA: TGTGCCAGCAGCTTAACTGGGGGGGGGCTCCCCTCCTACAATGAGCAGTTCTTC; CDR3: CASSLTGGGLPSYNEQFF
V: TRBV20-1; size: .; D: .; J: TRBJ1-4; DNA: TGCAGTCCGCCGACAGCCTCTAATGAAAAACTGTTTTTT; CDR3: CSPPTASNEKLFF
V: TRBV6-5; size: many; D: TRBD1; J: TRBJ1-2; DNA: TGTGCCAGCAGCCCAGTTACCGGGACAGGGTATTATGGCTACACCTTC; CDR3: CASSPVTGTGYYGYTF
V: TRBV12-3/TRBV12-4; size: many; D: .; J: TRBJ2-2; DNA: TGTGCCAGCAGCCAGGAAGGCACCACGAACACCGGGGAGCTGTTTTTT; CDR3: CASSQEGTTNTGELFF
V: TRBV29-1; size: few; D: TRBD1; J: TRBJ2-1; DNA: TGCAGCGTTGACGGGTTGGGGACAGGGTATAATGAGCAGTTCTTC; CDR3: CSVDGLGTGYNEQFF
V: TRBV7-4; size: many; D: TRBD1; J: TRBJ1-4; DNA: TGTGCCAGCAGCTTCATGGGACAGGGCTTGAGAGATGAAAAACTGTTTTTT; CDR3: CASSFMGQGLRDEKLFF